The 26 T cell receptor beta chains below were found in one sample sequenced in a study of brain T cells in children with intractable seizures. TCRdb keeps only in-frame clones here, not all; method: immunoSEQ multiplex PCR. The sample contains 300,000 to 400,000 clones, 93% of which appear only once. Time point meaning: blood from clinic visit 5 months post-surgery; TSC patient then seizure free. The input for sequencing was peripheral blood, taken about 5 months after surgery. All receptors derive from a boy younger than two with tuberous sclerosis and intractable seizures.

The genes are TRBV11-2 and TRBJ2-4; TRBD2 matches at 13 bases. Germline CDR1 SGHAT, CDR2 FQNNGV. This CDR3 is built from 16 residues. The junction had 2 bases not matched to a gene; V was cut back by 1 base and J by 5 bases. CDR3 sequence reads: CASSLALAGGENIQYF. The DNA for the CDR3 is TGTGCCAGCAGCTTAGCACTAGCGGGAGGGGAAAACATTCAGTACTTC. Complete variable domain (other parts from reference TRBV11-2 and TRBJ2-4): EAGVAQSPRYKIIEKRQSVAFWCNPISGHATLYWYQQILGQGPKLLIQFQNNGVVDDSQLPKDRFSAERLKGVDSTLKIQPAKLEDSAVYLCASSLALAGGENIQYFGAGTRLSVL.

The J gene is TRBJ2-1, the V gene TRBV7-2, with TRBD2 identical over 9 bases. Per the germline V gene, CDR1 is SGHTA and CDR2 is FQGNSA. V lost 5 bases, J lost 5 bases, and 7 bases stayed unmatched. The CDR3 is 15 amino acids. The CDR3 region has the DNA TGTGCCAGCAGCCCTGTGTTAGCGGGGGACAATGAGCAGTTCTTC. Amino acids: CASSPVLAGDNEQFF.

This sequence joins TRBV29-1 and TRBJ2-7; the match to TRBD2 covers 7 bases. V lost 6 bases and J lost 4; bases outside the gene matches: 12. The germline gives CDR1 SQVTM, CDR2 ANQGSEA. The CDR3 loop spans 14 amino acids. CDR3 amino acids: CSVLGGGDIYEQYF. The CDR3 DNA sequence: TGCAGCGTCCTTGGCGGGGGTGATATTTACGAGCAGTACTTC.

This clone was recorded a few times. The gene calls are TRBV19 and TRBJ2-2; D is perhaps TRBD2 (6 bases). The CDR3 is 13 residues long. The V end was cut by 8 bases, the J end by 3 bases, with 10 bases between. The V gene's germline CDR1 is LNHDA and CDR2 SQIVND (reference sequence). The CDR3 coding sequence is TGTGCCAGTGGGCTAGCGCACACCGGGGAGCTGTTTTTT. Translation: CASGLAHTGELFF.

The genes are TRBV5-1 and TRBJ2-3; D call uncertain. V lost 4 bases and J 2 bases, leaving 11 bases between the germline ends. The CDR3 spans 14 residues. CDR1 and CDR2 from the germline V gene are SGHRS and YFSETQ. The CDR3 sequence is CASSAWSATDTQYF. CDR3 coding DNA: TGCGCCAGCAGCGCATGGAGTGCCACAGATACGCAGTATTTT.

The gene calls are TRBV28 and TRBJ1-5, with unresolved D. The CDR3 has 15 residues. The ends were cut back, 6 bases at V and 0 bases at J, with 12 bases in the middle. Germline V gene data show CDR1 as MDHEN and CDR2 as SYDVKM. CDR3 DNA sequence: TGTGCCAGCAGCCCGGGAGGTTCTAGCAATCAGCCCCAGCATTTT. Translation gives CASSPGGSSNQPQHF.

CDR3 nucleotide sequence: TGTGCCAGCAGTTACGCGCCTTTACAGGTCTACGAGCAGTACTTC. Translation: CASSYAPLQVYEQYF. The rearrangement joins TRBV6-5 to TRBJ2-7; possibly TRBD1 for D (5 bases). Germline CDR1 MNHEY, CDR2 SVGAGI. This CDR3 comprises 15 residues. V lost 2 bases and J 3 bases, leaving 14 bases between the germline ends.

The chain joins TRBV11-3 to TRBJ1-2; maybe TRBD1 (5 bases). The CDR3 has 20 residues. Germline V gene data show CDR1 as SGHNT and CDR2 as YENEEA. Deletions cut 2 bases from V and 1 base from J, with 26 bases between. The CDR3 region has the DNA TGTGCCAGCAGCTTAATCCACCAGACACTTCGGGGCATTTTTAACTATGGCTACACCTTC. This translates into CASSLIHQTLRGIFNYGYTF.

This chain joins TRBV24-1 and TRBJ2-7; 8 bases are shared with TRBD1. The J segment lost 3 bases and the V segment lost 1 base, leaving 7 bases of the junction unmatched. Per germline, CDR1 KGHDR and CDR2 SFDVKD. The CDR3 covers 16 residues. The CDR3 DNA follows: TGTGCCACCAGTGATTTCAGGGACAGGACCCTCTACGAGCAGTACTTC. It encodes CATSDFRDRTLYEQYF.

The rearrangement uses TRBV14 and TRBJ1-2, with TRBD1 as a possible D gene (6 bases). Germline V CDR1 and CDR2: SGHDN, FVKESK. The CDR3 is 16 residues long. Trimming took off 1 base at V and 6 bases at J, with 18 bases between the two ends. The CDR3 DNA sequence: TGTGCCAGCAGCCAAGTAGCAGGGGCGGGGGTGCATGGCTACACCTTC. It encodes CASSQVAGAGVHGYTF.

The chain employs TRBV2 and TRBJ2-1; 10 positions agree with TRBD2. V lost 4 bases and J lost 6; bases outside the gene matches: 6. In germline, CDR1 is SNHLY, CDR2 FYNNEI. This CDR3 comprises 15 residues. The CDR3 is CASSVGTSAINEQFF. DNA of the CDR3: TGTGCCAGCAGTGTGGGGACTAGCGCGATCAATGAGCAGTTCTTC.

This sequence joins TRBV3-1 (or the pseudogene TRBV3-2) and TRBJ1-2; possible D gene TRBD1, 5 bases. Germline-derived CDR1 and CDR2 are LGHDT and YNNKEL (reference sequence). Trimming left V 3 bases short and J 7 bases short, with 9 bases between. The length of the CDR3 is 12 residues. The CDR3 DNA sequence: TGTGCCAGCAGCCAGGGACCCGGTGGCTACACCTTC. Its translation: CASSQGPGGYTF.

J is TRBJ2-3 and V is TRBV27; tentative D call: TRBD2 (5 bases). The CDR3 length is 16 residues. The germline gives CDR1 MNHEY, CDR2 SMNVEV (reference sequence). V lost 5 bases, J lost 2 bases, and 17 bases lay in between. Written as DNA, the CDR3 is TGTGCCAGCAGTACCCCCGCTCGGGGTTCCACAGATACGCAGTATTTT. Translation gives CASSTPARGSTDTQYF.

The chain joins TRBV3-1 (or the pseudogene TRBV3-2) to TRBJ1-2, with 8 bases aligning to TRBD1. The ends lost 4 bases at V and 2 bases at J; junction bases unmatched: 9. This CDR3 spans 16 amino acids. Germline loops: CDR1 LGHDT, CDR2 YNNKEL (reference sequence). The DNA for the CDR3 is TGTGCCAGCAGCCCCTACCACCAGGGGGCAAACTATGGCTACACCTTC. Residues: CASSPYHQGANYGYTF.

This clone occurred once. The chain carries TRBV15 and TRBJ2-7; 9 nucleotides line up with TRBD2. The length of the CDR3 is 13 residues. The V and J ends lost 5 bases and 5 bases, in that order; junction bases with no gene match: 4. Germline CDR1 and CDR2: LNHNV and YYDKDF (reference sequence). Here the CDR3 reads CATSLAGTDEQYF. CDR3 coding DNA: TGTGCCACCAGCCTAGCGGGGACCGACGAGCAGTACTTC.

The chain links TRBV3-1 (or the pseudogene TRBV3-2) to TRBJ2-2; TRBD1 matches 10 bases. Trimming removed 6 bases from V and 8 bases from J; junction bases left unmatched: 12. Germline V CDR1 and CDR2: LGHDT, YNNKEL (reference sequence). The CDR3 covers 16 residues. DNA for the CDR3: TGTGCCAGCAGTCGAGAGGGACAGGGGAGTCTGGGGGAGCTGTTTTTT. Translating gives CASSREGQGSLGELFF.

CDR3 sequence: CASSRHQNGQPQHF. The DNA of the CDR3 is TGTGCCAGCAGCAGGCACCAAAACGGTCAGCCCCAGCATTTT. This chain connects TRBV7-3 to TRBJ1-5; D gene uncertain. This CDR3 contains 14 residues. From germline, CDR1 is SGHTA and CDR2 FQGTGA. V shed 5 bases and J shed 6 bases, with 14 bases lying between them.

A remark on this clone: At the DNA level, this CDR3 is encoded by other sequences in the same sample as well. V and J are TRBV6-5 and TRBJ2-7; tentatively, D is TRBD1 (6 bases). Trimming cost V 6 bases and J 7 bases, with 7 bases left between them. This CDR3 has 10 amino acids. The germline V gene has CDR1 MNHEY and CDR2 SVGAGI. Here the CDR3 reads CASRQGEQYF. The CDR3 DNA reads as TGTGCCAGCAGACAGGGTGAGCAGTACTTC.

The chain is built from TRBV29-1 and TRBJ1-1; 7 nucleotides align to TRBD1. The germline V gene encodes CDR1 SQVTM and CDR2 ANQGSEA. CDR3 length: 13 amino acids. V gave up 5 bases and J gave up 2 bases; unmatched junction bases: 5. The CDR3 reads CSVSQGLNTEAFF. The CDR3 region has the DNA TGCAGCGTTTCACAGGGGCTTAACACTGAAGCTTTCTTT.

V usage is TRBV5-1 and J usage is TRBJ1-6, with 7 bases identical to TRBD1. CDR1 is SGHRS and CDR2 is YFSETQ in the germline V gene. V lost 0 bases and J lost 0; bases outside the gene matches: 9. The CDR3 length is 19 residues. CDR3 sequence (DNA): TGCGCCAGCAGCTTGGGACCGACAGGGCAAAGCTCCTATAATTCACCCCTCCACTTT. This sequence encodes CASSLGPTGQSSYNSPLHF.

V and J are TRBV6-7 and TRBJ2-7, with D maybe TRBD2 (5 bases). TRBV6-7 counts as an open reading frame of uncertain function. This CDR3 has 13 residues. The ends were cut back, 0 bases at V and 3 bases at J, with 6 bases in the middle. CDR3 DNA sequence: TGTGCCAGCAGTTACTCGGGAGTCTACGAGCAGTACTTC. Translating gives CASSYSGVYEQYF.

The V and J genes are TRBV30 and TRBJ1-1; TRBD1 is a possible D gene (6 bases). Per germline, CDR1 GTSNPN and CDR2 SVGIG (reference sequence). V lost 4 bases to trimming and J lost 0 bases, with 9 bases between them. The CDR3 runs 13 residues. Written as DNA, the CDR3 is TGTGCCTGGAAGGACAGATTGAACACTGAAGCTTTCTTT. Translated, it gives CAWKDRLNTEAFF.

V usage is TRBV5-5 and J usage is TRBJ1-1; D unresolved. The V gene lost 2 bases and the J gene lost 0 bases, with 11 bases spanning the gap. There are 15 residues in the CDR3. Germline CDR1 reads SGHKS; CDR2 reads YYEKEE (reference sequence). The CDR3 reads CASSLGPFMNTEAFF. The CDR3 region has the DNA TGTGCCAGCAGCTTAGGGCCTTTCATGAACACTGAAGCTTTCTTT. Complete variable domain (other parts from reference TRBV5-5 and TRBJ1-1): DAGVTQSPTHLIKTRGQQVTLRCSPISGHKSVSWYQQVLGQGPQFIFQYYEKEERGRGNFPDRFSARQFPNYSSELNVNALLLGDSALYLCASSLGPFMNTEAFFGQGTRLTVV.

In nucleotides, the CDR3 is TGTGCCACAAACCCGACAGGGAATATGAACACTGAAGCTTTCTTT. Protein product: CATNPTGNMNTEAFF. The V and J genes are TRBV19 and TRBJ1-1, with 7 nucleotides matching TRBD1. Germline V lookup: CDR1 LNHDA, CDR2 SQIVND (reference sequence). Trimming cost V 10 bases and J 0 bases; bases outside gene matches: 11. The length of the CDR3 is 15 residues.

Details on this clone: The germline gene is not matched at one end of the junction; a read error may be the cause. The same CDR3 can be traced to other DNA sequences in this sample. The chain carries TRBV28 and TRBJ2-5; 7 bases map to TRBD1. The CDR3 runs 14 residues. The germline V gene encodes CDR1 MDHEN and CDR2 SYDVKM. In DNA, the CDR3 is TGTGCCAGCAGTTTCGGACAGGCGCAAGAGACCCAATACTTC. Its translation: CASSFGQAQETQYF.

The chain employs TRBV7-9 and TRBJ2-3; D might be TRBD2 (5 bases). Trimming took 5 bases from V and 0 from J, leaving 15 bases between them. The CDR3 runs to 16 residues. CDR1 and CDR2 (germline): SEHNR, FQNEAQ (reference sequence). CDR3 sequence (DNA): TGTGCCAGCAGCCCGTTGTCGCGGGCTAGCACAGATACGCAGTATTTT. This sequence encodes CASSPLSRASTDTQYF.